A single sample is the source of the 10 T cell receptor beta chains below, sequenced in a study of blood T cell repertoires in COVID-19. Measured with immunoSEQ multiplex PCR; TCRdb has only the in-frame clones, and not every one. The data show about 200,000 clones, 70% to 85% seen once. The sequenced material came from PBMCs or T cells enriched from blood (not recorded which). These TCRs come from a man between 40 and 49 years old who had recovered from COVID-19.

The gene calls are TRBV2 and TRBJ1-2, with D hard to call. Trimming cost V 4 bases and J 8 bases, with 17 bases left between them. Germline V gene data show CDR1 as SNHLY and CDR2 as FYNNEI. The CDR3 is 14 residues long. The CDR3 loop reads CASSGGLGPAGYTF. CDR3 sequence (DNA): TGTGCCAGCAGTGGAGGGCTAGGACCGGCGGGCTACACCTTC.

In its sample, this clone was seen a few times. The chain joins TRBV7-6 to TRBJ2-7; 9 bases are shared with TRBD1. V lost 5 bases, J lost 3 bases, and 5 bases stayed unmatched. The CDR3 covers 14 residues. CDR1 SGHVS and CDR2 FNYEAQ come from the germline V gene. For the CDR3, the DNA is TGTGCCAGCAGCCCTCGACAGGGGGACTACGAGCAGTACTTC. This translates into CASSPRQGDYEQYF.

V is TRBV29-1 and J is TRBJ1-3; tentatively, D is TRBD1 (5 bases). Trimming took off 3 bases at V and 4 bases at J, with 10 bases between the two ends. Germline values: CDR1 SQVTM, CDR2 ANQGSEA. The CDR3 contains 13 residues. Here the CDR3 reads CSVEQGGGNTIYF. CDR3 nucleotide sequence: TGCAGCGTTGAGCAGGGAGGAGGAAACACCATATATTTT. The variable domain in full, completed from reference TRBV29-1 and TRBJ1-3, reads SAVISQKPSRDICQRGTSLTIQCQVDSQVTMMFWYRQQPGQSLTLIATANQGSEATYESGFVIDKFPISRPNLTFSTLTVSNMSPEDSSIYLCSVEQGGGNTIYFGEGSWLTVV.

This rearrangement joins TRBV7-7 to TRBJ2-1; D is possibly TRBD2 (5 bases). Germline V CDR1 and CDR2: SSHAT, FNYEAQ (reference sequence). The CDR3 runs 13 residues. V was pared by 1 base and J by 6 bases, with 7 bases between. For the CDR3, the DNA is TGTGCCAGCAGCTTAGGGGGAGTCAATGAGCAGTTCTTC. Residues: CASSLGGVNEQFF.

V gene TRBV19 combines with J gene TRBJ1-2; D call uncertain. CDR1 is LNHDA and CDR2 is SQIVND in the germline V gene (reference sequence). The CDR3 runs to 12 residues. V dropped 3 bases and J dropped 5 bases, with 7 bases sitting between them. DNA for the CDR3: TGTGCCAGTAGTATTCTGGCTTATGGCTACACCTTC. Its protein product is CASSILAYGYTF. The full variable domain, completed using reference TRBV19 and TRBJ1-2, is DGGITQSPKYLFRKEGQNVTLSCEQNLNHDAMYWYRQDPGQGLRLIYYSQIVNDFQKGDIAEGYSVSREKKESFPLTVTSAQKNPTAFYLCASSILAYGYTFGSGTRLTVV.

The V call is TRBV11-2, the J call TRBJ1-2, with D possibly TRBD1 on 6 matching bases. The length of the CDR3 is 16 residues. The germline V and J ends were trimmed by 3 bases and 1 base, with 15 bases remaining between them. The germline CDR1 and CDR2 sequences are SGHAT and FQNNGV. CDR3 sequence (DNA): TGTGCCAGCAGCTTCGTACGGCCAGGGGTTAACTATGGCTACACCTTC. Amino acid sequence: CASSFVRPGVNYGYTF.

The chain combines TRBV7-2 with TRBJ2-1, with TRBD2 matching over 13 bases. Germline V gene lookup returns CDR1 SGHTA and CDR2 FQGNSA. The trim removed 5 bases at V and 5 bases at J, leaving 3 bases unmatched. The CDR3 has 15 residues. The CDR3 protein is CASSQGLAGDNEQFF. CDR3 nucleotide sequence: TGTGCCAGCAGCCAAGGACTAGCGGGGGACAATGAGCAGTTCTTC.

The table lists this clone with a few counts. The rearrangement links TRBV9 to TRBJ1-6, with D tentatively TRBD1 (6 bases). The CDR3 runs 15 residues. CDR1 and CDR2 (germline): SGDLS, YYNGEE. The ends were cut back, 5 bases at V and 8 bases at J, with 17 bases in the middle. CDR3 in DNA: TGTGCCAGCAGTCCGTCGACAGGCTCCTATTCACCCCTCCACTTT. Its protein product is CASSPSTGSYSPLHF. Filled out from reference TRBV9 and TRBJ1-6, the complete variable domain reads DSGVTQTPKHLITATGQRVTLRCSPRSGDLSVYWYQQSLDQGLQFLIQYYNGEERAKGNILERFSAQQFPDLHSELNLSSLELGDSALYFCASSPSTGSYSPLHFGNGTRLTVT.

The V and J genes are TRBV30 and TRBJ2-1; 9 positions match TRBD2. Unmatched junction bases numbered 17, after V lost 0 bases and J lost 2 bases. The CDR3 spans 20 residues. The germline V gene encodes CDR1 GTSNPN and CDR2 SVGIG (reference sequence). The CDR3 loop reads CAWSVPVGLAGTVTYNEQFF. CDR3 nucleotides: TGTGCCTGGAGTGTACCTGTCGGGCTAGCGGGAACGGTGACCTACAATGAGCAGTTCTTC.

This clone was counted only a few times. The J gene is TRBJ2-1, the V gene TRBV7-3; 9 bases match TRBD1. CDR1 is SGHTA and CDR2 is FQGTGA in the germline V gene. The CDR3 has 16 residues. The trim removed 5 bases at V and 4 bases at J, leaving 9 bases unmatched. The CDR3 DNA reads TGTGCCAGCAGCCCCTCCCCCGGGACAGGGTACAATGAGCAGTTCTTC. Translating it yields CASSPSPGTGYNEQFF. The variable domain in full, with the rest retrieved from reference TRBV7-3 and TRBJ2-1, is GAGVSQTPSNKVTEKGKYVELRCDPISGHTALYWYRQSLGQGPEFLIYFQGTGAADDSGLPNDRFFAVRPEGSVSTLKIQRTERGDSAVYLCASSPSPGTGYNEQFFGPGTRLTVL.